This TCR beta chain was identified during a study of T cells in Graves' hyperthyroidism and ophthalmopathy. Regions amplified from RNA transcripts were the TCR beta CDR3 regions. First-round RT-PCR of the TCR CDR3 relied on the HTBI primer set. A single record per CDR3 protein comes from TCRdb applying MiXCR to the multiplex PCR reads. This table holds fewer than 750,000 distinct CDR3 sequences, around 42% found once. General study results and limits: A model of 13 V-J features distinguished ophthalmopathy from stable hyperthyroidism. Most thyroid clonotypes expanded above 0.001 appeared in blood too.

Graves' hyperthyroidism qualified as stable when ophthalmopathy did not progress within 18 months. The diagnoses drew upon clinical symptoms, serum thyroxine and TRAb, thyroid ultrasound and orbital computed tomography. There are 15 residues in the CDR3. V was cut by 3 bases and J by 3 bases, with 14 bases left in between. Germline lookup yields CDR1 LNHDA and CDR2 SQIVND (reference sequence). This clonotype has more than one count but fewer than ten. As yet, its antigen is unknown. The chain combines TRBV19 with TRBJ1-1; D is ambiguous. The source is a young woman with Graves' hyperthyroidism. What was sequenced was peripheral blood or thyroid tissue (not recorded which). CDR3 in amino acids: CASSISRAADTEAFF. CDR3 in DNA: TGTGCCAGTAGTATTTCGAGGGCTGCGGACACTGAAGCTTTCTTT.